This is a list of T cell receptor beta chains from one sample in a study of blood T cell repertoires in COVID-19. Some clones are missing from TCRdb's copy, which holds only in-frame ones; the method was immunoSEQ multiplex PCR. The profile shows about 400,000 clones, approximately 91% of them singletons. Sequenced: PBMCs or T cells enriched from blood (not recorded which). The receptors originated from a woman between 35 and 50 years old with acute COVID-19. Both conserved end residues are part of each CDR3. D genes are given only for firm matches. Only part of the rows carry a size: once, few, many, or a class if the clone is expanded.

d_gene: -
j_gene: TRBJ1-2
v_gene: TRBV11-2
abundance: -
CDR3nt: TGTGCCAGCAGCTTAGACCCGGGGGGCGCAAAGGGCTACACCTTC
CDR3aa: CASSLDPGGAKGYTF

d_gene: TRBD1
j_gene: TRBJ2-5
v_gene: TRBV3-1/TRBV3-2
abundance: once
CDR3nt: TGTGCCAGCAGTTATGGGTCGGCAGGGGGCTCAGAGACCCAGTACTTC
CDR3aa: CASSYGSAGGSETQYF

d_gene: TRBD1
j_gene: TRBJ2-7
v_gene: TRBV5-4
abundance: -
CDR3nt: TGTGCCAGCAGCTCTCCGAGGACAGGGGAGAACGAGCAGTACTTC
CDR3aa: CASSSPRTGENEQYF

d_gene: TRBD1
j_gene: TRBJ1-2
v_gene: TRBV7-8
abundance: -
CDR3nt: TGTGCCAGCAGCTTACAGGGGGCGGGGGCTGGCTACACCTTC
CDR3aa: CASSLQGAGAGYTF

d_gene: -
j_gene: TRBJ2-1
v_gene: TRBV5-8
abundance: once
CDR3nt: TGTGCCAGCAGCTTACGGTCTTTGGATGAGCAGTTCTTC
CDR3aa: CASSLRSLDEQFF

d_gene: -
j_gene: TRBJ2-7
v_gene: TRBV19
abundance: -
CDR3nt: TGTGCCAGTAGTACCCGGACTGGCCCGGCTTACGAGCAGTACTTC
CDR3aa: CASSTRTGPAYEQYF

d_gene: -
j_gene: TRBJ2-1
v_gene: TRBV12-3/TRBV12-4
abundance: -
CDR3nt: TGTGCCATCTCCACTAGCTACAATGAGCAGTTCTTC
CDR3aa: CAISTSYNEQFF

d_gene: -
j_gene: TRBJ2-1
v_gene: TRBV7-2
abundance: -
CDR3nt: TGTGCCAGCAGCTTAGGGTCAGGGGCGGCGAATAATGAGCAGTTCTTC
CDR3aa: CASSLGSGAANNEQFF

d_gene: -
j_gene: TRBJ2-5
v_gene: TRBV5-1
abundance: -
CDR3nt: TGCGCCAGCAGTTCCCCCCCCTGGGGGGGCGAAGAGACCCAGTACTTC
CDR3aa: CASSSPPWGGEETQYF

d_gene: TRBD1
j_gene: TRBJ2-7
v_gene: TRBV3-1/TRBV3-2
abundance: -
CDR3nt: TGTGCCAGCAGCCAGGACAGGGGGAACGAGCAGTACTTC
CDR3aa: CASSQDRGNEQYF

d_gene: -
j_gene: TRBJ1-1
v_gene: TRBV18
abundance: -
CDR3nt: TGTGCCAGCTCACCAGGAGGGGTCACTGAAGCTTTCTTT
CDR3aa: CASSPGGVTEAFF

d_gene: TRBD1
j_gene: TRBJ1-5
v_gene: TRBV6-5
abundance: -
CDR3nt: TGTGCCAGCAGGGACAGGGGGGATCAGCCCCAGCATTTT
CDR3aa: CASRDRGDQPQHF

d_gene: -
j_gene: TRBJ1-2
v_gene: TRBV4-1
abundance: -
CDR3nt: TGCGCCAGCAGCCCCCTCAGCGGCACTAACTATGGCTACACCTTC
CDR3aa: CASSPLSGTNYGYTF

d_gene: -
j_gene: TRBJ1-2
v_gene: TRBV5-1
abundance: once
CDR3nt: TGCGCCAGCAGCTTGGATAGAGGCAGAGTCTCGAACTATGGCTACACCTTC
CDR3aa: CASSLDRGRVSNYGYTF

d_gene: -
j_gene: TRBJ2-2
v_gene: TRBV5-6
abundance: few
CDR3nt: TGTGCCAGCAGCCTCGGGCGGAGGGGGAACACCGGGGAGCTGTTTTTT
CDR3aa: CASSLGRRGNTGELFF

d_gene: TRBD2
j_gene: TRBJ2-1
v_gene: TRBV29-1
abundance: -
CDR3nt: TGCAGCGTTGGGACTAGCGGGTGGAATGAGCAGTTCTTC
CDR3aa: CSVGTSGWNEQFF

d_gene: -
j_gene: TRBJ1-3
v_gene: TRBV5-6
abundance: -
CDR3nt: TGTGCCAGCAGCTTGGCCTTTATACAGGCAGGAAACACCATATATTTT
CDR3aa: CASSLAFIQAGNTIYF

d_gene: TRBD2
j_gene: TRBJ2-2
v_gene: TRBV3-1/TRBV3-2
abundance: -
CDR3nt: TGTGCCAGCAGCCAGCGGACTAGCGGGACCGGGGAGCTGTTTTTT
CDR3aa: CASSQRTSGTGELFF

d_gene: TRBD1
j_gene: TRBJ1-4
v_gene: TRBV19
abundance: -
CDR3nt: TGTGCCAGTAACGACCCCGGGACAGGGGGTGAAAAACTGTTTTTT
CDR3aa: CASNDPGTGGEKLFF

d_gene: -
j_gene: TRBJ2-5
v_gene: TRBV7-6
abundance: -
CDR3nt: TGTGCCAGCAGCCCCTCGACGGGTAGAGAGACCCAGTACTTC
CDR3aa: CASSPSTGRETQYF

d_gene: -
j_gene: TRBJ1-5
v_gene: TRBV4-1
abundance: -
CDR3nt: TGCGCCAGCAGCCAAGTGGGGGCGAGCAATCAGCCCCAGCATTTT
CDR3aa: CASSQVGASNQPQHF

d_gene: TRBD1
j_gene: TRBJ1-2
v_gene: TRBV27
abundance: -
CDR3nt: TGTGCCAGCAGTTTATCTATTCGAGGGTCGCTGGGGACAGGGATCCCCTATGGCTACACCTTC
CDR3aa: CASSLSIRGSLGTGIPYGYTF

d_gene: TRBD2
j_gene: TRBJ2-2
v_gene: TRBV5-5
abundance: -
CDR3nt: TGTGCCAGCAGCTTGTTCACTAGCGGGGACCATAAGAACACCGGGGAGCTGTTTTTT
CDR3aa: CASSLFTSGDHKNTGELFF

d_gene: -
j_gene: TRBJ1-2
v_gene: TRBV2
abundance: -
CDR3nt: TGTGCCAGCAGCCGACGGGTACAGGATGACTATGGCTACACCTTC
CDR3aa: CASSRRVQDDYGYTF